The 15 T cell receptor beta chains reported below all come from one sample, sequenced in a study of identical twins. MiXCR, applied by TCRdb to the 5' RACE reads, yields one record per CDR3 protein. The sample holds 260,000 or so distinct CDR3 sequences; 6% to 8% are singletons and the top ten take less than 6.5%. These same data were also listed under a study on yellow fever vaccine responses in identical twins.

Source material: CD8+ T cells sorted from blood. The receptors here all came from a woman younger than 30 in good health.

Ten or more counts support this clonotype. The rearrangement uses TRBV27 and TRBJ2-1; 9 bases match TRBD2. The CDR3 has 15 residues. Germline V CDR1 and CDR2: MNHEY, SMNVEV (reference sequence). The trim removed 5 bases at V and 8 bases at J, leaving 10 bases unmatched. This CDR3 reads CASSQSAGGLDEQFF. CDR3 sequence (DNA): TGTGCCAGCAGTCAGTCAGCGGGAGGCTTGGATGAGCAGTTCTTC.

This clonotype was seen ten or more times. The gene calls are TRBV29-1 and TRBJ1-2; TRBD1 matches at 8 bases. CDR3 length equals 15 residues. Trimming cost V 3 bases and J 6 bases; bases outside gene matches: 12. Germline lookup yields CDR1 SQVTM and CDR2 ANQGSEA. The CDR3 DNA reads as TGCAGCGTTGACCTAGGACAGGGTTCTTTCGATGGCTACACCTTC. Protein product: CSVDLGQGSFDGYTF.

In this sample, this clonotype turned up a few times. CDR3: CASSLSSGDSYNEQFF. The CDR3 region has the DNA TGTGCCAGCAGTTTATCTAGCGGGGACTCCTACAATGAGCAGTTCTTC. The chain couples TRBV27 to TRBJ2-1, with TRBD2 matching over 8 bases. The CDR3 loop spans 16 amino acids. J gave up 0 bases and V 0 bases, and 1 base lay outside the gene matches. Germline loops: CDR1 MNHEY, CDR2 SMNVEV (reference sequence).

This clonotype came up many times. The V gene is TRBV27, the J gene TRBJ2-1, with D unclear. The CDR3 is 16 amino acids. In germline, CDR1 is MNHEY, CDR2 SMNVEV (reference sequence). V lost 0 bases and J lost 4, with 13 bases in between. The CDR3: CASSLSIAHPYNEQFF. The CDR3 coding sequence is TGTGCCAGCAGTTTATCGATTGCGCATCCTTACAATGAGCAGTTCTTC.

This clonotype was picked up many times. V and J are TRBV20-1 and TRBJ2-5; no clear D. The CDR3 extends over 13 amino acids. The V gene lost 0 bases and the J gene lost 5 bases, with 10 bases spanning the gap. Germline V gene sequence: CDR1 DFQATT, CDR2 SNEGSKA (reference sequence). CDR3 nucleotides: TGCAGTGCTAGAGATCCCGGGCGGGAGACCCAGTACTTC. Residues: CSARDPGRETQYF.

The chain employs TRBV7-3 and TRBJ1-1; D remains ambiguous. V lost 2 bases and J lost 5, with 12 bases in between. CDR1 is SGHTA, CDR2 FQGTGA, per germline. CDR3 length: 14 amino acids. CDR3 sequence reads: CASSLYGKGTEAFF. The CDR3 DNA follows: TGTGCCAGCAGCTTATACGGCAAAGGGACTGAAGCTTTCTTT.

This clonotype occurred a few times. V and J are TRBV7-3 and TRBJ2-1, with TRBD2 identical over 10 bases. The CDR3 contains 14 residues. Looked up from germline, CDR1 is SGHTA and CDR2 is FQGTGA. J lost 6 bases, V lost 5 bases, and 4 bases had no gene match. The CDR3 coding sequence is TGTGCCAGCAGCGCTAGCGGGAGATTCAATGAGCAGTTCTTC. Its translation: CASSASGRFNEQFF.

This chain connects TRBV4-2 to TRBJ2-1; possible D gene TRBD2, 6 bases. V gave up 0 bases and J gave up 8 bases, with 11 bases separating them. This CDR3 is 14 amino acids long. The germline V gene encodes CDR1 LGHNA and CDR2 YNFKEQ. The CDR3: CASSQDGGWDEQFF. The CDR3 DNA follows: TGTGCCAGCAGCCAAGATGGGGGGTGGGATGAGCAGTTCTTC.

The chain links TRBV11-2 to TRBJ2-7, with D perhaps matching TRBD1 (5 bases). Deletions cut 3 bases from V and 5 bases from J, with 11 bases between. Germline CDR1 SGHAT, CDR2 FQNNGV. This CDR3 is 13 amino acids long. In nucleotides, the CDR3 is TGTGCCAGCAGCTTGACAGCGTGGCACGAGCAGTACTTC. Protein sequence: CASSLTAWHEQYF.

This clonotype was counted many times. A junction boundary mismatches the germline segment, possibly from a read error. The genes are TRBV7-9 and TRBJ1-4; D gene unclear. CDR1 is SEHNR and CDR2 is FQNEAQ in the germline V gene (reference sequence). This CDR3 is 12 amino acids long. The DNA of the CDR3 is TGTGCCAGCACCAACCGGGCGGAAAACCTGTTTTTT. Translating gives CASTNRAENLFF.

This rearrangement joins TRBV10-2 to TRBJ2-2, with unresolved D. There are 11 residues in the CDR3. CDR1 WSHSY and CDR2 SAAADI come from the germline V gene. V was trimmed by 10 bases and J by 6 bases, leaving 9 bases between them. CDR3 sequence: CATESPGELFF. CDR3 bases: TGCGCCACCGAAAGTCCCGGGGAGCTGTTTTTT.

This clonotype was counted between two and nine times. This chain connects TRBV7-9 to TRBJ2-1; unclear D gene. The V gene's germline CDR1 is SEHNR and CDR2 FQNEAQ (reference sequence). With 3 bases removed from V and 8 bases from J, the gap between germline ends came to 20 bases. CDR3 length equals 16 residues. The CDR3 nucleotides are TGTGCCAGCAGCTTCGGCTGGGCTAGTCGTGGCGATGAGCAGTTCTTC. Translating gives CASSFGWASRGDEQFF.

V gene TRBV7-6 combines with J gene TRBJ2-1, with 11 bases identical to TRBD2. J gave up 6 bases and V 2 bases, and 6 bases lay outside the gene matches. The CDR3 is 16 amino acids. The germline gives CDR1 SGHVS, CDR2 FNYEAQ. CDR3 loop: CASSLKLAGGGNEQFF. The CDR3 DNA reads TGTGCCAGCAGCTTAAAGCTAGCGGGAGGAGGCAATGAGCAGTTCTTC. Combining the CDR3 with reference TRBV7-6 and TRBJ2-1 gives the whole variable domain GAGVSQSPRYKVTKRGQDVALRCDPISGHVSLYWYRQALGQGPEFLTYFNYEAQQDKSGLPNDRFSAERPEGSISTLTIQRTEQRDSAMYRCASSLKLAGGGNEQFFGPGTRLTVL.

The rearrangement joins TRBV12-3 or TRBV12-4 to TRBJ2-1; TRBD2 matches at 9 bases. CDR3 size: 18 residues. Trimming cost V 3 bases and J 5 bases; bases outside gene matches: 14. The DNA of the CDR3 is TGTGCCAGCAGTTTGTTGACTAGCGGAGACAACTCGCACAATGAGCAGTTCTTC. Protein product: CASSLLTSGDNSHNEQFF.

The gene calls are TRBV7-8 and TRBJ2-3; D unclear. The CDR3 is made up of 14 amino acids. Germline V lookup: CDR1 SGHVS, CDR2 FQNEAQ. Trimming took off 5 bases at V and 3 bases at J, with 12 bases between the two ends. CDR3: CASSAPARTDTQYF. The CDR3 DNA reads TGTGCCAGCAGCGCACCGGCCCGTACAGATACGCAGTATTTT.